These 11 T cell receptor beta chains came from one sample sequenced in a study of T-cell memory formation after mild COVID-19. MiXCR, run by TCRdb on the 5' RACE reads, gives a single entry per CDR3 protein. The sample shows 110,000 to 150,000 distinct CDR3 sequences, under 30% of them seen only once. Input material: PBMCs or a T cell subset sorted from them (not recorded which). The receptor source for this set is an adult woman who had mild COVID-19 (a few samples of this study predate the infection). Cell type and time point are not known.

This clonotype was detected only a few times. The chain combines TRBV13 with TRBJ2-3; D ambiguous. Trimming left V 5 bases short and J 4 bases short, with 10 bases between. This CDR3 has 13 amino acids. CDR1 PRHDT and CDR2 FYEKMQ come from the germline V gene (reference sequence). For the CDR3, the DNA is TGTGCCAGCAGCGAACAACGGCCAGATACGCAGTATTTT. Translating gives CASSEQRPDTQYF.

This chain connects TRBV7-6 to TRBJ2-1, with a tentative D call TRBD1 (6 bases). Per the germline V gene, CDR1 is SGHVS and CDR2 is FNYEAQ. The CDR3 totals 17 residues. The V gene lost 3 bases and the J gene lost 8 bases, with 23 bases spanning the gap. CDR3 sequence (DNA): TGTGCCAGCAGCTTGGTCCACAGGGTCGCTCCCTCGCATGAGCAGTTCTTC. Translation gives CASSLVHRVAPSHEQFF. The complete variable domain, with remaining parts taken from reference TRBV7-6 and TRBJ2-1, reads GAGVSQSPRYKVTKRGQDVALRCDPISGHVSLYWYRQALGQGPEFLTYFNYEAQQDKSGLPNDRFSAERPEGSISTLTIQRTEQRDSAMYRCASSLVHRVAPSHEQFFGPGTRLTVL.

The rearrangement links TRBV20-1 to TRBJ1-1; 8 bases agree with TRBD1. Looked up from germline, CDR1 is DFQATT and CDR2 is SNEGSKA (reference sequence). The CDR3 consists of 13 residues. Losses at the gene ends were 6 bases for V and 4 bases for J; bases not matched to a gene: 7. The CDR3 sequence: CSAGGTGATEAFF. The CDR3 DNA reads as TGCAGTGCGGGAGGGACAGGAGCCACTGAAGCTTTCTTT.

This clonotype was counted only a few times. The chain couples TRBV12-3 or TRBV12-4 to TRBJ2-3; unclear D gene. This CDR3 contains 14 residues. The V end was cut by 3 bases, the J end by 2 bases, with 9 bases between. In DNA, the CDR3 is TGTGCCAGCAGTTTCACCCCTTCCACAGATACGCAGTATTTT. This encodes CASSFTPSTDTQYF.

Here the CDR3 reads CASSVAGGQLWPSYTF. The DNA for the CDR3 is TGTGCCAGCAGCGTAGCTGGGGGTCAACTATGGCCAAGCTACACCTTC. V and J are TRBV9 and TRBJ1-2; a possible D gene is TRBD1 (5 bases). Germline V CDR1 and CDR2: SGDLS, YYNGEE. The CDR3 runs to 16 residues. The V and J ends lost 0 bases and 9 bases respectively, with 21 bases between them.

This clonotype was recorded a few times. The J gene is TRBJ2-1, the V gene TRBV4-2; the match to TRBD2 covers 7 bases. Trimming took 0 bases from V and 4 from J; bases not matched to a gene: 6. Germline V gives CDR1 LGHNA, CDR2 YNFKEQ. The CDR3 is 16 residues long. CDR3 protein: CASSQDRASGYNEQFF. CDR3 DNA sequence: TGTGCCAGCAGCCAAGATAGGGCTAGCGGTTACAATGAGCAGTTCTTC.

V is TRBV30 and J is TRBJ2-7; TRBD1 aligns across 12 bases. CDR3 length: 13 amino acids. Germline lookup yields CDR1 GTSNPN and CDR2 SVGIG (reference sequence). With 5 bases clipped from V and 6 bases from J, the junction kept 5 bases outside the gene matches. CDR3 nucleotide sequence: TGTGCCTGGCTGGGACAGGGGGCCGGCGAGCAGTACTTC. It yields the protein CAWLGQGAGEQYF.

This clonotype was recorded once. This sequence joins TRBV6-2 or TRBV6-3 and TRBJ2-3; TRBD2 aligns across 9 bases. CDR3 length: 16 residues. V shed 6 bases and J 3 bases; nucleotides not matched to a gene: 10. Germline lookup yields CDR1 MNHEY and CDR2 SVGEGT. The CDR3 region is CASSSFGTSRTDTQYF. As DNA, the CDR3 is TGTGCCAGCAGCTCATTCGGGACTAGCAGGACAGATACGCAGTATTTT.

J is TRBJ2-2 and V is TRBV24-1, with D perhaps matching TRBD1 or TRBD2 (5 bases each). CDR1 is KGHDR, CDR2 SFDVKD, per germline. V lost 7 bases to trimming and J lost 3 bases, with 11 bases between them. The CDR3 has 14 residues. Written as DNA, the CDR3 is TGTGCCACCAGCACCGGGGCGTACACCGGGGAGCTGTTTTTT. Encoded protein: CATSTGAYTGELFF.

The chain has TRBV7-2 and TRBJ2-2; TRBD2 matches at 15 bases. This CDR3 is built from 18 residues. Germline loops: CDR1 SGHTA, CDR2 FQGNSA. Trimming at V came to 1 base and at J to 4 bases, leaving 4 bases not matched to a gene. CDR3 sequence reads: CASSLGTSGGDPTGELFF. The CDR3 nucleotides are TGTGCCAGCAGCTTAGGGACTAGCGGGGGGGACCCCACCGGGGAGCTGTTTTTT. Using reference TRBV7-2 and TRBJ2-2 for the parts outside the CDR3, the full variable domain is GAGVSQSPSNKVTEKGKDVELRCDPISGHTALYWYRQSLGQGLEFLIYFQGNSAPDKSGLPSDRFSAERTGGSVSTLTIQRTQQEDSAVYLCASSLGTSGGDPTGELFFGEGSRLTVL.

This clonotype has just a few counts. The chain has TRBV3-1 and TRBJ2-1; perhaps TRBD2 as D (5 bases). The CDR3 sequence is 15 residues long. V dropped 5 bases and J dropped 0 bases, with 11 bases sitting between them. CDR1 and CDR2 (germline): LGHDT, YNNKEL (reference sequence). The CDR3 here is CASSGRDRSYNEQFF. CDR3 coding DNA: TGTGCCAGCAGCGGACGGGATCGCTCCTACAATGAGCAGTTCTTC.